Sequencing of this T cell receptor (beta chain) was carried out in a study of graft-versus-host responses after intestinal transplantation. Overall study: The recipients all started with anti-thymocyte globulin induction and then took tacrolimus and steroids for around three years.

Study results and limitations: The presence of high graft-versus-host to host-versus-graft clonal ratios in allografts characterized patients with graft-donor T cell macrochimerism.

Produced via immunoSEQ multiplex PCR; TCRdb's table is partial and in-frame only. The sample includes 70,000 to 75,000 clones, 89% seen only once; the top ten take 2% to 3%. Details on this clone: The antigen is not known.

Losses at the gene ends were 4 bases for V and 1 base for J; bases not matched to a gene: 17. The CDR3 contains 19 residues. Germline V CDR1 and CDR2: MNHNS, SASEGT. The sequence was collected from a human donor who received an intestinal transplant. Sequenced here: unstimulated CD8+ T cells sorted from spleen or lymph node cells, sampled before intestinal transplant. The chain uses TRBV6-1 and TRBJ2-7; TRBD1 agrees at 9 bases. Written as DNA, the CDR3 is TGTGCCAGCAGTGTTTGGGCAGGTAAACAGGGGGCAAGGTCCTACGAGCAGTACTTC. Translating it yields CASSVWAGKQGARSYEQYF.